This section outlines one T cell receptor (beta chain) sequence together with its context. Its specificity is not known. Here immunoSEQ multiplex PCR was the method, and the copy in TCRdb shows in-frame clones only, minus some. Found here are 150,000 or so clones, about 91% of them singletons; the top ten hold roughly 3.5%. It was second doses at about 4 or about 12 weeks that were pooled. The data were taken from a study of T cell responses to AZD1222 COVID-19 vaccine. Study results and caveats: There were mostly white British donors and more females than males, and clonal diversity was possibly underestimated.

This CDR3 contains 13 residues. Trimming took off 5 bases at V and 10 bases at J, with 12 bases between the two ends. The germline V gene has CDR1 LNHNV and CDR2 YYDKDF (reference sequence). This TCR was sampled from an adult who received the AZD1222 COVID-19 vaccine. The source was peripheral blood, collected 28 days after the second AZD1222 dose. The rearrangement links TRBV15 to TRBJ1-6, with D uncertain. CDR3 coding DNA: TGTGCCACCAGCCCAGAAGGCTACTCACCCCTCCACTTT. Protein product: CATSPEGYSPLHF.